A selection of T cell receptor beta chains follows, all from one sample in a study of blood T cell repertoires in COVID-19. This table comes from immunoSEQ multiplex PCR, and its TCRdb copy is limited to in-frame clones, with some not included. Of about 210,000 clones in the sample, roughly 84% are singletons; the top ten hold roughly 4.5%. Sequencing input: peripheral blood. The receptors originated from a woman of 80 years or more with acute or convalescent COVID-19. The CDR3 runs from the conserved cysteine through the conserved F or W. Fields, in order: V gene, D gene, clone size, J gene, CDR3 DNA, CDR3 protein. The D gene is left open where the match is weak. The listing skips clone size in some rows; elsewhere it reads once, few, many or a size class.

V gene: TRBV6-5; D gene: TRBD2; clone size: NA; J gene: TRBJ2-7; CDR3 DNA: TGTGCCAGCAGTCCAGCGGGAGGGCCATACTACGAGCAGTACTTC; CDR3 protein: CASSPAGGPYYEQYF
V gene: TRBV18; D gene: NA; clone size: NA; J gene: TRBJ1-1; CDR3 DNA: TGTGCCAGCTCACCCCGACAGCTGAACACTGAAGCTTTCTTT; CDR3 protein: CASSPRQLNTEAFF
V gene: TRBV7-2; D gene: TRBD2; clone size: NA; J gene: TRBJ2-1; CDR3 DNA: TGTGCCAGCAGCTTAGGGCGGGAGGATGAGCAGTTCTTC; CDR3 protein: CASSLGREDEQFF
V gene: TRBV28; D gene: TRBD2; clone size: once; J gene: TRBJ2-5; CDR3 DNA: TGTGCCAGCAGTGCCGCCGGACTAGCGGGAGTCAGTGAGACCCAGTACTTC; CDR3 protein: CASSAAGLAGVSETQYF
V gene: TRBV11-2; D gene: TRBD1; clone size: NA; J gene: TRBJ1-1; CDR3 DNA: TGTGCCAGCAGCTCGCCGGACAGGGGCAAGACTGAAGCTTTCTTT; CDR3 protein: CASSSPDRGKTEAFF
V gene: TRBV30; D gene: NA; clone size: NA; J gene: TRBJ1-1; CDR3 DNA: TGTGCCTGGAGTAGGGACACCTTGAATGGTGAAGCTTTCTTT; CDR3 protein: CAWSRDTLNGEAFF
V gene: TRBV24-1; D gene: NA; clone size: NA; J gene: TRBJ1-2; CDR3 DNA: TGTGCCACCAGTAACGGGTTTGGCTACACCTTC; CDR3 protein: CATSNGFGYTF
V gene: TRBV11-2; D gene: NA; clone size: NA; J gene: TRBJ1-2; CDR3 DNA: TGTGCCAGCAGCTTAGATGAGGGCAGGGGCTATGGCTACACCTTC; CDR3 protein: CASSLDEGRGYGYTF
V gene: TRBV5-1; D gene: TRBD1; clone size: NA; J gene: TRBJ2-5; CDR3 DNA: TGCGCCAGCAGCTCCACTGGACAGGGGAGAGAGACCCAGTACTTC; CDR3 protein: CASSSTGQGRETQYF
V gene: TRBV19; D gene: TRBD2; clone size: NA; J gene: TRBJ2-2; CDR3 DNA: TGTGCCAGTAGGACCGCTAGCGGGGTATACACCGGGGAGCTGTTTTTT; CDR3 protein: CASRTASGVYTGELFF
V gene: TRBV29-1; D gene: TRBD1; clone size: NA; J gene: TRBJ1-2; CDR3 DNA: TGCAGCGTGGGGATACCGGGACAGTCGAACTATGGCTACACCTTC; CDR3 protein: CSVGIPGQSNYGYTF
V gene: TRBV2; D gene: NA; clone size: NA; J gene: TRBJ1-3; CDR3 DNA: TGTGCCAGCGGCCGGGGAAGTGGAAACACCATATATTTT; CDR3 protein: CASGRGSGNTIYF
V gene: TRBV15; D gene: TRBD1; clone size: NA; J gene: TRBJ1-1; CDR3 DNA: TGTGCCACCAGCAGACATCACGGGGACAGCCGGACTGAAGCTTTCTTT; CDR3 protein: CATSRHHGDSRTEAFF
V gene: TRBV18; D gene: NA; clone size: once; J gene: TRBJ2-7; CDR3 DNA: TGTGCCAGCTCACCAGGGATAGGAGGAGGCTACGAGCAGTACTTC; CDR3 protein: CASSPGIGGGYEQYF
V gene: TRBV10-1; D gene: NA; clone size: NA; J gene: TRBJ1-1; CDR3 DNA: TGCGCCAGCAGTTCGGACACTGAAGCTTTCTTT; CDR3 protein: CASSSDTEAFF